The next 25 T cell receptor beta chains were all read from a single sample in a study of early T cells in non-severe SARS-CoV-2 infection. TCRdb re-called the 5' RACE reads with MiXCR, one entry per CDR3 protein. The data contain approximately 30,000 distinct CDR3 sequences, under 4% of them seen just once; the ten biggest clones take up over 8%. Sequencing input: whole blood. The receptors here all came from an adult who was a healthcare worker with PCR-confirmed SARS-CoV-2 infection or an uninfected control (not recorded which).

Ten or more counts support this clonotype. The chain carries TRBV6-9 and TRBJ2-2; 9 nucleotides align to TRBD1. The CDR3 contains 16 residues. Germline lookup yields CDR1 MNHGY and CDR2 SVAAGI. V lost 2 bases to trimming and J lost 8 bases; unmatched junction nucleotides: 9. The CDR3 nucleotides read TGTGCCAGCAGTTATAGGGACAGGGCCAATTGGGGGGAGCTGTTTTTT. Translating it yields CASSYRDRANWGELFF.

This clonotype was observed at least ten times. DNA of the CDR3: TGTGCCAGCTCACCATTAGGGACATCCATTGCGACTAATGAAAAACTGTTTTTT. The encoded protein is CASSPLGTSIATNEKLFF. The genes are TRBV18 and TRBJ1-4; tentatively, D is TRBD1 (6 bases). This CDR3 region has 18 residues. The germline V gene has CDR1 KGHSH and CDR2 LQKENI. V was trimmed by 2 bases and J by 2 bases, leaving 18 bases between them.

This clonotype was found many times. The chain uses TRBV10-3 and TRBJ2-2; no clear D gene. V was shortened by 0 bases and J by 4 bases, with 9 bases between the two germline ends. Germline V gene sequence: CDR1 ENHRY, CDR2 SYGVKD. This CDR3 is built from 15 residues. The CDR3, as DNA: TGTGCCATCAGTGAGTCAGTGATCCTCACCGGGGAGCTGTTTTTT. Its protein product is CAISESVILTGELFF.

In this sample, this clonotype turned up many times. The chain joins TRBV18 to TRBJ2-2, with 7 nucleotides matching TRBD2. V trimming: 5 bases; J trimming: 7 bases; junction bases outside the gene matches: 13. This CDR3 spans 16 amino acids. CDR1 KGHSH and CDR2 LQKENI come from the germline V gene. The CDR3 nucleotides are TGTGCCAGCTCAACCTCGTCTGCGGGAGACGTCGGGGAGCTGTTTTTT. Translated, it gives CASSTSSAGDVGELFF. Based on the CDR3 plus reference TRBV18 and TRBJ2-2, the full variable domain is NAGVMQNPRHLVRRRGQEARLRCSPMKGHSHVYWYRQLPEEGLKFMVYLQKENIIDESGMPKERFSAEFPKEGPSILRIQQVVRGDSAAYFCASSTSSAGDVGELFFGEGSRLTVL.

This clonotype was seen repeatedly, ten times or more. This chain joins TRBV14 and TRBJ2-1; D is perhaps TRBD2 (5 bases). Germline CDR1 SGHDN, CDR2 FVKESK. Trimming shortened V by 2 bases and J by 0 bases, and 14 bases separated the two germline ends. The CDR3 spans 17 residues. In nucleotides, the CDR3 is TGTGCCAGCAGCCAAAGCCCCTGGCGGGTCTCCTACAATGAGCAGTTCTTC. This codes for CASSQSPWRVSYNEQFF.

This clonotype has a count of ten or more. The V and J genes are TRBV20-1 and TRBJ2-1, with 9 positions matching TRBD2. Trimming cost V 0 bases and J 9 bases; bases outside gene matches: 12. The CDR3 is 16 residues long. Per the germline V gene, CDR1 is DFQATT and CDR2 is SNEGSKA (reference sequence). DNA of the CDR3: TGCAGTGCTAGAGATATGACTAGCGGTACTACAACTGAGCAGTTCTTC. It encodes CSARDMTSGTTTEQFF.

This clonotype appeared many times. This chain joins TRBV3-1 and TRBJ2-3, with D unresolved. The CDR3 extends over 15 amino acids. Trimming removed 4 bases at V and 0 bases at J, with 11 bases between. Germline V gives CDR1 LGHDT, CDR2 YNNKEL (reference sequence). The CDR3 sequence: CASSPDPTSTDTQYF. The DNA for the CDR3 is TGTGCCAGCAGCCCGGACCCGACTAGCACAGATACGCAGTATTTT.

This chain links TRBV9 with TRBJ1-1; no firm D call. Germline CDR1 reads SGDLS; CDR2 reads YYNGEE. The germline V and J ends were trimmed by 2 bases and 2 bases, with 10 bases remaining between them. The CDR3 extends over 14 amino acids. CDR3 in amino acids: CASSVRARNTEAFF. The CDR3 DNA sequence: TGTGCCAGCAGCGTTAGGGCCCGAAACACTGAAGCTTTCTTT.

In this sample, this clonotype turned up many times. This rearrangement joins TRBV25-1 to TRBJ2-7, with 8 nucleotides matching TRBD1. V lost 6 bases to trimming and J lost 2 bases; unmatched junction nucleotides: 6. CDR1 is MGHDK and CDR2 is SYGVNS in the germline V gene. This CDR3 is 14 amino acids long. CDR3 coding DNA: TGTGCCAGCAGGGTCGCAGGGGGCACCTACGAGCAGTACTTC. Residues: CASRVAGGTYEQYF.

This clonotype appeared a few times. CDR3 coding DNA: TGTGCCAGTAGTATAATTTCGGGGACACCTGTCTACGAGCAGTACTTC. Translation gives CASSIISGTPVYEQYF. J is TRBJ2-7 and V is TRBV19, with a weak D call TRBD1 (6 bases). Germline lookup yields CDR1 LNHDA and CDR2 SQIVND (reference sequence). The CDR3 runs to 16 residues. V gave up 2 bases and J gave up 3 bases, with 17 bases separating them.

This clonotype was seen at least ten times. The genes are TRBV5-1 and TRBJ1-1; a possible D gene is TRBD1 (5 bases). The CDR3 extends over 14 amino acids. Germline CDR1 is SGHRS and CDR2 is YFSETQ. Trimming took off 7 bases at V and 4 bases at J, with 17 bases between the two ends. CDR3 loop: CASATGVLGTEAFF. As DNA, the CDR3 is TGCGCCAGCGCTACGGGGGTTTTGGGCACTGAAGCTTTCTTT.

This clonotype was counted ten times or more. The chain recombines TRBV30 with TRBJ1-1; 7 nucleotides agree with TRBD1. Germline V gene sequence: CDR1 GTSNPN, CDR2 SVGIG (reference sequence). V shed 0 bases, J shed 4 bases, and the junction held 14 bases outside the gene matches. CDR3 size: 17 residues. The CDR3 nucleotides read TGTGCCTGGAGTGTAGGAGGAGGGGGCGCATCGTCCACTGAAGCTTTCTTT. It specifies CAWSVGGGGASSTEAFF.

Only a few counts were recorded for this clonotype. A much larger clone is a single base away; this may be a read error. The J gene is TRBJ1-1, the V gene TRBV18; D not certain. Trimming left V 2 bases short and J 7 bases short, with 11 bases between. Germline CDR1 KGHSH, CDR2 LQKENI. The CDR3 spans 13 residues. The CDR3 DNA reads as TGTGCCAGCTCACCATCTCCGAAGGGTGAAGCTTTCTTT. Protein product: CASSPSPKGEAFF.

The sample holds many counts of this clonotype. This chain uses TRBV4-1 with TRBJ2-5, with 9 bases that match TRBD2. Germline V gene lookup returns CDR1 MGHRA and CDR2 YSYEKL. The CDR3 runs 16 residues. Trimming cost V 4 bases and J 2 bases; bases outside gene matches: 8. The CDR3 DNA reads as TGCGCCAGCAGCCTTCAGACTAGCGGTTTTCAAGAGACCCAGTACTTC. This gives the protein CASSLQTSGFQETQYF.

This clonotype appeared many times. The chain joins TRBV5-1 to TRBJ2-5; D is unclear. The CDR3 has 11 amino acids. The germline gives CDR1 SGHRS, CDR2 YFSETQ. The V and J ends lost 2 bases and 3 bases respectively, with 2 bases between them. The CDR3: CASSLEETQYF. CDR3 bases: TGCGCCAGCAGCTTAGAAGAGACCCAGTACTTC.

This clonotype showed up many times. CDR3 nucleotide sequence: TGCGCCAGCAGCTTGGGACAGGTGAACACTGAAGCTTTCTTT. Translated, it gives CASSLGQVNTEAFF. The chain employs TRBV5-1 and TRBJ1-1; D possibly corresponds to TRBD1 (6 bases). The CDR3 has 14 amino acids. The V and J ends lost 0 bases and 0 bases respectively, with 6 bases between them. Germline CDR1 SGHRS, CDR2 YFSETQ.

This clonotype has a count of ten or more. The genes are TRBV29-1 and TRBJ2-2; D is unclear. CDR3 length: 12 amino acids. CDR1 is SQVTM and CDR2 is ANQGSEA in the germline V gene. Trimming removed 4 bases at V and 4 bases at J, with 7 bases between. As DNA, the CDR3 is TGCAGCGTTGGCGTAGCCACCGGGGAGCTGTTTTTT. This gives the protein CSVGVATGELFF.

The chain uses TRBV29-1 and TRBJ2-7; unclear D gene. The CDR3 runs to 13 residues. V lost 6 bases, J lost 2 bases, and 14 bases lay in between. In germline, CDR1 is SQVTM, CDR2 ANQGSEA. CDR3 coding DNA: TGCAGCGTCCCACAGCCGTCTACCTACGAGCAGTACTTC. Its protein is CSVPQPSTYEQYF.

In its sample, this clonotype was seen many times. The chain has TRBV5-1 and TRBJ2-2; no clear D. Looked up from germline, CDR1 is SGHRS and CDR2 is YFSETQ. V was clipped by 0 bases and J by 1 base, with 7 bases between them. This CDR3 is built from 15 residues. CDR3 region: CASSLAVKNTGELFF. Here the CDR3 DNA reads TGCGCCAGCAGCTTGGCGGTCAAGAACACCGGGGAGCTGTTTTTT.

This clonotype came up many times. This sequence joins TRBV6-5 and TRBJ1-1; D perhaps matches TRBD1 (5 bases). With 2 bases removed from V and 7 bases from J, the gap between germline ends came to 14 bases. Germline CDR1 reads MNHEY; CDR2 reads SVGAGI. The CDR3 runs 14 residues. CDR3 amino acids: CASSYTGRRNEAFF. The CDR3 DNA is TGTGCCAGCAGTTACACGGGACGGAGAAATGAAGCTTTCTTT.

This clonotype was picked up many times. At one end the junction does not follow the germline gene, possibly because of a read error. The chain employs TRBV7-9 and TRBJ2-2, with 10 bases lining up with TRBD2. This CDR3 is 16 amino acids long. The germline gives CDR1 SEHNR, CDR2 FQNEAQ (reference sequence). The CDR3: CASSIAGGTNTGELFF. CDR3 in DNA: TGTGCCAGCAGCATAGCGGGAGGAACAAACACCGGGGAGCTGTTTTTT. The variable domain in full, completed from reference TRBV7-9 and TRBJ2-2, reads DTGVSQNPRHKITKRGQNVTFRCDPISEHNRLYWYRQTLGQGPEFLTYFQNEAQLEKSRLLSDRFSAERPKGSFSTLEIQRTEQGDSAMYLCASSIAGGTNTGELFFGEGSRLTVL.

The table lists this clonotype with a few counts. This sequence joins TRBV27 and TRBJ1-1, with D possibly matching TRBD1 (6 bases). V lost 6 bases and J 9 bases, leaving 17 bases between the germline ends. CDR1 and CDR2 from the germline V gene are MNHEY and SMNVEV (reference sequence). This CDR3 spans 13 amino acids. For the CDR3, the DNA is TGTGCCAGCAGCCTACAGGGAGATGGAAAAGCTTTCTTT. Protein product: CASSLQGDGKAFF.

The chain recombines TRBV11-2 with TRBJ1-2, with D perhaps matching TRBD1 (5 bases). Germline V gene lookup returns CDR1 SGHAT and CDR2 FQNNGV. This CDR3 region has 11 residues. Trimming took 9 bases from V and 7 from J, leaving 12 bases between them. CDR3 sequence: CASRDGVGYTF. The CDR3 nucleotides are TGTGCCAGTAGGGACGGCGTTGGCTACACCTTC.

A word on this clonotype: A much bigger clone sits one base away, suggesting this may be a read error. The chain carries TRBV3-1 and TRBJ2-3; possibly TRBD1 or TRBD2 for D (5 bases each). The CDR3 has 15 amino acids. Trimming stripped 6 bases from V and 8 bases from J, with 21 bases between. CDR1 and CDR2 from the germline V gene are LGHDT and YNNKEL (reference sequence). CDR3 in DNA: TGTGCCAGCAGTCGGGGCTTCTCGGGTGCAGGTACGCAGTATTTT. Encoded protein: CASSRGFSGAGTQYF.

This clonotype showed up many times. The rearrangement joins TRBV18 to TRBJ2-7; the match to TRBD1 covers 8 bases. Germline V gene sequence: CDR1 KGHSH, CDR2 LQKENI. This CDR3 is built from 15 residues. The V gene end was trimmed by 2 bases and the J gene end by 7 bases; junction bases not matched to a gene: 10. CDR3 DNA: TGTGCCAGCTCACCAGGGGCAGGGGGCTTACGGGAGCAGTACTTC. Protein sequence: CASSPGAGGLREQYF.